The next 18 T cell receptor beta chains were all read from a single sample in a study of beta chain bispecific antibodies for T cell cancers. T cells were expanded from blood mononuclear cells for about three days with anti-CD3 OKT3 or CD3/CD28 beads. These receptors lack a known antigen. General study findings and limits: In these mixed samples, most targeted TRBV reads derived from the leukemia cell line.

Each CDR3 protein is one row after TCRdb ran MiXCR on the 5' RACE reads. The data show about 18,000 distinct CDR3 sequences, approximately 2% seen once. The sample comprised healthy donor T cells cultured with leukemia cells. The origin of the receptors is a human donor in good health. Some clones in this sample may be carry-over from other donors' samples.

This clonotype was found many times. The chain joins TRBV6-2 or TRBV6-3 to TRBJ2-5; a possible D gene is TRBD1 (5 bases). The CDR3 runs to 15 residues. Trimming took off 5 bases at V and 5 bases at J, with 18 bases between the two ends. Looked up from germline, CDR1 is MNHEY and CDR2 is SVGEGT. CDR3 in DNA: TGTGCCAGCAGTCTTGACAGCCCCCCGAGTGAGACCCAGTACTTC. It encodes CASSLDSPPSETQYF.

The sample holds many counts of this clonotype. This chain links TRBV10-1 with TRBJ2-3; 8 bases fit TRBD1. J gave up 4 bases and V 0 bases, and 6 bases lay outside the gene matches. The CDR3 spans 16 residues. Germline lookup yields CDR1 WNHNN and CDR2 SYGVQD (reference sequence). CDR3 DNA sequence: TGCGCCAGCAGTGAGTCCCGGGACAGGTTTTCAGATACGCAGTATTTT. This translates into CASSESRDRFSDTQYF.

This clonotype appeared many times. The chain employs TRBV5-1 and TRBJ1-1; weak D call: TRBD1 (5 bases). The germline V gene encodes CDR1 SGHRS and CDR2 YFSETQ. This CDR3 region has 14 residues. The V end lost 6 bases, the J end lost 5 bases, and 17 bases lay between the germline ends. The CDR3: CASIRDLNETEAFF. The CDR3 nucleotides read TGCGCCAGCATTCGGGACCTTAACGAGACTGAAGCTTTCTTT.

At least ten counts were recorded for this clonotype. The chain employs TRBV10-3 and TRBJ2-1; D is undetermined. V was cut by 4 bases and J by 4 bases, with 11 bases left in between. Germline V gives CDR1 ENHRY, CDR2 SYGVKD. This CDR3 is built from 14 residues. In DNA, the CDR3 is TGTGCCATCAGTGCGAGCGTTTTATACAATGAGCAGTTCTTC. It encodes CAISASVLYNEQFF.

This clonotype has a count of ten or more. The rearrangement joins TRBV7-2 to TRBJ2-3, with 8 bases fitting TRBD2. Germline trimming cut 4 bases from V and 4 bases from J; bases unmatched to any gene: 4. The CDR3 totals 14 residues. Germline V gives CDR1 SGHTA, CDR2 FQGNSA. The CDR3 DNA is TGTGCCAGCAGCTCCACGGGAGGGGCAGATACGCAGTATTTT. Its translation: CASSSTGGADTQYF.

There are many counts of this clonotype. The rearrangement uses TRBV7-2 and TRBJ1-5; a possible D gene is TRBD1 (6 bases). Deletions cut 0 bases from V and 4 bases from J, with 7 bases between. Germline CDR1 reads SGHTA; CDR2 reads FQGNSA. The CDR3 runs to 14 residues. The CDR3 DNA reads TGTGCCAGCAGCTTAGCAACAGGGAATCAGCCCCAGCATTTT. Translation gives CASSLATGNQPQHF.

This clonotype was seen at least ten times. This chain uses TRBV6-1 with TRBJ2-5; 9 bases map to TRBD1. The CDR3 length is 12 residues. V shed 4 bases and J 9 bases; nucleotides not matched to a gene: 3. The germline CDR1 and CDR2 sequences are MNHNS and SASEGT. The CDR3 sequence: CASSGDREAQYF. Written as DNA, the CDR3 is TGTGCCAGCAGTGGGGACAGGGAGGCCCAGTACTTC.

This clonotype was found many times. V and J are TRBV27 and TRBJ2-7, with D perhaps TRBD1 (6 bases). Trimming removed 5 bases from V and 3 bases from J, with 11 bases in between. The CDR3 contains 13 residues. Germline assignment: CDR1 MNHEY and CDR2 SMNVEV (reference sequence). This chain's CDR3 is CASSPPGHYEQYF. The DNA of the CDR3 is TGTGCCAGCAGTCCTCCGGGACACTACGAGCAGTACTTC.

In this sample, this clonotype turned up a few times. This may come from a read error, since a much larger clone is one base off. The CDR3 does not close with the conserved phenylalanine or tryptophan, likely indicating a read error. For the CDR3, the DNA is TGCAGCGTTGTCTCCAGGACGAACACTGAAGCTTTCTCT. Amino acids: CSVVSRTNTEAFS. The chain joins TRBV29-1 to TRBJ1-1; D unresolved. This CDR3 spans 13 amino acids. In germline, CDR1 is SQVTM, CDR2 ANQGSEA. The ends were cut back, 4 bases at V and 1 base at J, with 10 bases in the middle.

This clonotype came up many times. The CDR3 sequence: CSAAPRNLYNEQFF. The DNA for the CDR3 is TGCAGTGCGGCCCCTAGGAATCTCTACAATGAGCAGTTCTTC. The rearrangement uses TRBV20-1 and TRBJ2-1; D gene unclear. The CDR3 has 14 amino acids. V was cut by 6 bases and J by 3 bases, with 15 bases left in between. Germline CDR1 is DFQATT and CDR2 is SNEGSKA (reference sequence).

This clonotype was picked up many times. The chain couples TRBV10-3 to TRBJ2-3, with D possibly matching TRBD2 (6 bases). This CDR3 has 15 amino acids. Trimming took off 7 bases at V and 1 base at J, with 15 bases between the two ends. Germline V gene lookup returns CDR1 ENHRY and CDR2 SYGVKD. For the CDR3, the DNA is TGTGCCATCACCTCACGTGGCGGGGGCACAGATACGCAGTATTTT. Translated, it gives CAITSRGGGTDTQYF.

At least ten counts were recorded for this clonotype. This chain joins TRBV6-6 and TRBJ2-1; perhaps D is TRBD1 or TRBD2 (7 bases each). Between the trimmed V and J ends, which lost 5 bases and 8 bases, there was a span of 13 bases. Looked up from germline, CDR1 is MNHNY and CDR2 is SVGAGI (reference sequence). The CDR3 spans 13 residues. The CDR3 nucleotides read TGTGCCAGCAGTGACAGGGAGGGCGATGAGCAGTTCTTC. Protein sequence: CASSDREGDEQFF.

The sample holds many counts of this clonotype. The chain links TRBV27 to TRBJ2-3; D is uncertain. V dropped 6 bases and J dropped 5 bases, with 9 bases sitting between them. The CDR3 contains 12 residues. Per the germline V gene, CDR1 is MNHEY and CDR2 is SMNVEV (reference sequence). The CDR3 DNA reads TGTGCCAGCAGCCCGACGGGAGATACGCAGTATTTT. Its protein is CASSPTGDTQYF.

This clonotype was observed at least ten times. This chain links TRBV27 with TRBJ1-5; possible D gene TRBD1, 5 bases. The ends were cut back, 3 bases at V and 0 bases at J, with 12 bases in the middle. CDR1 is MNHEY, CDR2 SMNVEV, per germline (reference sequence). The CDR3 is 16 residues long. Written as DNA, the CDR3 is TGTGCCAGCAGTTTCGGACACCCTAATAGCAATCAGCCCCAGCATTTT. Protein sequence: CASSFGHPNSNQPQHF.

This clonotype was observed at least ten times. The chain has TRBV20-1 and TRBJ1-2, with TRBD1 identical over 9 bases. J was trimmed by 4 bases and V by 2 bases; bases with no gene match: 11. Per germline, CDR1 DFQATT and CDR2 SNEGSKA (reference sequence). The CDR3 has 16 amino acids. The CDR3 is CSARWGNRGLGYGYTF. The CDR3 nucleotides are TGCAGTGCTAGATGGGGCAACAGGGGGCTTGGCTATGGCTACACCTTC.

For this clonotype: Since a much larger clone is just one base distant, this may be a read error. This chain links TRBV13 with TRBJ1-2, with 8 bases aligning to TRBD1. The CDR3 spans 15 residues. Losses at the gene ends were 4 bases for V and 13 bases for J; bases not matched to a gene: 17. Germline V gene lookup returns CDR1 PRHDT and CDR2 FYEKMQ (reference sequence). The DNA of the CDR3 is TGTGCCAGCAGCTCCCGGACAGGGAGAGGGCTTGGGTGCACCTTC. Translated, it gives CASSSRTGRGLGCTF.

At least ten counts were recorded for this clonotype. This sequence joins TRBV18 and TRBJ1-1, with 10 bases aligning to TRBD1. This CDR3 region has 14 residues. The junction had 2 bases not matched to a gene; V was cut back by 2 bases and J by 5 bases. The germline CDR1 and CDR2 sequences are KGHSH and LQKENI. CDR3 nucleotides: TGTGCCAGCTCACCAGGGACAGGGGATACTGAAGCTTTCTTT. This sequence encodes CASSPGTGDTEAFF.

This clonotype has a count of ten or more. The rearrangement uses TRBV30 and TRBJ2-1; D remains unclear. The germline V gene has CDR1 GTSNPN and CDR2 SVGIG (reference sequence). Trimming stripped 0 bases from V and 5 bases from J, with 5 bases between. CDR3 size: 12 residues. The CDR3 loop reads CAWSVVDNEQFF. The CDR3 DNA sequence: TGTGCCTGGAGTGTAGTTGACAATGAGCAGTTCTTC. The complete variable domain, with remaining parts taken from reference TRBV30 and TRBJ2-1, reads SQTIHQWPATLVQPVGSPLSLECTVEGTSNPNLYWYRQAAGRGLQLLFYSVGIGQISSEVPQNLSASRPQDRQFILSSKKLLLSDSGFYLCAWSVVDNEQFFGPGTRLTVL.